This T cell receptor (beta chain) is from a study of Tregs in tolerant kidney transplant recipients. Sequencing was performed with immunoSEQ multiplex PCR; in TCRdb, only in-frame clones are kept and a portion is missing. The table records 50,000 to 80,000 clones, under 98% of them present only once. The table lists this clone with a few counts. The TCR comes from a human donor who received a combined kidney and bone marrow transplant. This specimen was Tregs from blood, taken before the transplant.

The CDR3 spells CSAGGQEKLFF. CDR3 nucleotide sequence: TGCAGTGCTGGTGGACAGGAAAAACTGTTTTTT. The V and J genes are TRBV20-1 and TRBJ1-4, with D possibly matching TRBD1 (6 bases). Germline CDR1 and CDR2: DFQATT and SNEGSKA (reference sequence). This CDR3 contains 11 residues. V was trimmed by 5 bases and J by 8 bases, leaving 9 bases between them.